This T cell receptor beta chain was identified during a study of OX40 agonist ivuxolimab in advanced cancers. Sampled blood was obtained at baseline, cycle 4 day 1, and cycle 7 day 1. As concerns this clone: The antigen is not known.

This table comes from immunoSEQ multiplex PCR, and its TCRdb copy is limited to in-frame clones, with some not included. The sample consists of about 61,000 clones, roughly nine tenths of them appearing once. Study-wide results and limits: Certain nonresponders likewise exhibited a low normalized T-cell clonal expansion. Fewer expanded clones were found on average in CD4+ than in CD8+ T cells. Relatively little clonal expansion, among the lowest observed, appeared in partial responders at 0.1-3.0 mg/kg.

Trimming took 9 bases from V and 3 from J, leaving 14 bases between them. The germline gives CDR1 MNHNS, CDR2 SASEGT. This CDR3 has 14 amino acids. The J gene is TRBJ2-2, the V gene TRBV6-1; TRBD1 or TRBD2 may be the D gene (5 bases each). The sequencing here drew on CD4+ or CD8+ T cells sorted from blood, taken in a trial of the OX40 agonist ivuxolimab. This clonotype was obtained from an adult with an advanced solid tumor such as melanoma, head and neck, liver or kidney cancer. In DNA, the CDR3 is TGTGCCAGTTCTAGGGACCGGTACACCGGGGAGCTGTTTTTT. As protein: CASSRDRYTGELFF.